This entry concerns a single T cell receptor beta chain. In patients aged 18 to 65, hyperthyroidism was newly diagnosed, with duration under 2 months. Amplification of TCR beta CDR3 regions used RNA as the template. When the TCR CDR3 underwent first-round RT-PCR, the HTBI primer set was used. Each CDR3 protein gets one entry after TCRdb re-called the multiplex PCR reads with MiXCR. The sample carries more than 300,000 distinct CDR3 sequences, about 15% recorded once. This sample stems from a study of T cells in Graves' hyperthyroidism and ophthalmopathy. With 7 bases removed from V and 3 bases from J, the gap between germline ends came to 18 bases. CDR1 is SEHNR and CDR2 is FQNEAQ in the germline V gene (reference sequence). This CDR3 has 15 residues.

Specimen: blood. This receptor was taken from a woman aged 25 to 39 with Graves' hyperthyroidism that later progressed to Graves' ophthalmopathy. This chain uses TRBV7-9 with TRBJ1-1; possibly TRBD1 for D (6 bases). CDR3 bases: TGTGCCAGCACCAGAGGGGGGGCAGGGTACACTGAAGCTTTCTTT. Its protein product is CASTRGGAGYTEAFF.